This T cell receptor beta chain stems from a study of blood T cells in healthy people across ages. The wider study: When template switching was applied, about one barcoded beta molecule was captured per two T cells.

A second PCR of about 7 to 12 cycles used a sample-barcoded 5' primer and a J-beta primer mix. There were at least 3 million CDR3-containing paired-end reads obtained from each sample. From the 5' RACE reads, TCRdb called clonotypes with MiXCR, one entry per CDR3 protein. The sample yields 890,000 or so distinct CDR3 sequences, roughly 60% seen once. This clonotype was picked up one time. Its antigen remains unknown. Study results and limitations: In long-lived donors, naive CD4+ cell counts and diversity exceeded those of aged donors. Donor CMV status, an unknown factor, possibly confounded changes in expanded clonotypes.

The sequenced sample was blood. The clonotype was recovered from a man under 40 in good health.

CDR3 protein: CASSVAGGRKYF. CDR3 in DNA: TGTGCCAGCAGCGTAGCCGGGGGGCGTAAGTACTTC. The genes are TRBV9 and TRBJ2-5; a weak D match, TRBD2 (7 bases). This CDR3 region has 12 residues. CDR1 is SGDLS, CDR2 YYNGEE, per germline. The V end was cut by 0 bases, the J end by 12 bases, with 12 bases between.